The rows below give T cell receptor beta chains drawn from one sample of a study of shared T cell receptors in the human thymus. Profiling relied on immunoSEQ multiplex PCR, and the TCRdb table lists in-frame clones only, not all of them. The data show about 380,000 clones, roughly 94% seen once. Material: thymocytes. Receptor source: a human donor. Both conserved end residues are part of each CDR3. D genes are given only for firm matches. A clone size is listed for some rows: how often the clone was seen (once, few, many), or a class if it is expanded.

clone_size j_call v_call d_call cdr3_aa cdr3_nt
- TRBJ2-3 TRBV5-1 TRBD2 CASSLYPLAEGTDTQYF TGCGCCAGCAGCTTATATCCTCTAGCGGAAGGCACAGATACGCAGTATTTT
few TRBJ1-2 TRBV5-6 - CASSLEAKRGYGYTF TGTGCCAGCAGCTTGGAGGCTAAACGAGGCTATGGCTACACCTTC
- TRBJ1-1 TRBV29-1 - CSVVKNTEAFF TGCAGCGTTGTAAAGAACACTGAAGCTTTCTTT
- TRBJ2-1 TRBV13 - CASSPQFRSYNEQFF TGTGCCAGCAGCCCACAGTTTCGATCCTACAATGAGCAGTTCTTC
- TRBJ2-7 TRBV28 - CASSPASRSSYEQYF TGTGCCAGCAGTCCAGCGTCACGAAGCTCCTACGAGCAGTACTTC
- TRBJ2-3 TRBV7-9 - CASSAQGGRGPQFYF TGTGCCAGCAGCGCCCAGGGGGGGCGAGGGCCCCAGTTCTATTTT
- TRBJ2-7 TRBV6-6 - CASSYSGQEHEQYF TGTGCCAGCAGTTACTCAGGGCAGGAGCACGAGCAGTACTTC
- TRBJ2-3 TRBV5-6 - CASSLGPGPDTQYF TGTGCCAGCAGCTTGGGACCAGGGCCAGATACGCAGTATTTT
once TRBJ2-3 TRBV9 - CASSGPLGDTQYF TGTGCCAGCAGCGGACCCCTAGGGGATACGCAGTATTTT
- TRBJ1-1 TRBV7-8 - CASSPMTRTALRNAFF TGTGCCAGCAGCCCTATGACCCGGACGGCCCTCCGGAACGCTTTCTTT
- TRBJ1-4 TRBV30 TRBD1 CAWNPLRRDRAFNEKLFF TGTGCCTGGAACCCCCTCCGCCGGGACAGGGCCTTTAATGAAAAACTGTTTTTT
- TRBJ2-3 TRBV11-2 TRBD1 CASSLVQGLSTDTQYF TGTGCCAGCAGCTTAGTACAGGGGCTTAGCACAGATACGCAGTATTTT
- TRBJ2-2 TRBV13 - CASSITRAGELFF TGTGCCAGCAGCATAACTAGGGCCGGGGAGCTGTTTTTT
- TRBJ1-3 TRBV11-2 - CASSYRPAYSGNTIYF TGTGCCAGCAGTTACAGGCCAGCCTACTCTGGAAACACCATATATTTT
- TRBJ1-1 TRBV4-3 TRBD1 CASSQGTGGKTEAFF TGCGCCAGCAGCCAAGGGACAGGGGGCAAAACTGAAGCTTTCTTT
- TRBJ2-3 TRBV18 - CASSPLDREGTDTQYF TGTGCCAGCTCACCACTCGACAGGGAGGGCACAGATACGCAGTATTTT
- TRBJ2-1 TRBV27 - CASSLDMTTFNEQFF TGTGCCAGCAGTCTAGACATGACTACCTTCAATGAGCAGTTCTTC
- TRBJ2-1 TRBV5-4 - CASSTPGGGGRNEQFF TGTGCCAGCAGCACCCCCGGAGGGGGAGGGCGCAATGAGCAGTTCTTC
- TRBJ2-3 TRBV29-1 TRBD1 CSVGDRETDTQYF TGCAGCGTGGGAGACAGGGAAACAGATACGCAGTATTTT
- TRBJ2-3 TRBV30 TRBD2 CAWARGNRDTQYF TGTGCCTGGGCGCGGGGGAACCGAGATACGCAGTATTTT
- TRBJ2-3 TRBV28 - CASSQDREGYTDTQYF TGTGCCAGCAGCCAAGACAGGGAGGGCTACACAGATACGCAGTATTTT
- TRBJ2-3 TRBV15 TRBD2 CATSTRESTDTQYF TGTGCCACCAGCACGCGGGAGAGCACAGATACGCAGTATTTT
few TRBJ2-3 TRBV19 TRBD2 CASRRTSGMEDTQYF TGTGCCAGTAGACGCACTAGCGGGATGGAAGATACGCAGTATTTT
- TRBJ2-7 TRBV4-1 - CASSSRGARYEQYF TGCGCCAGCAGCTCTCGGGGGGCGAGGTACGAGCAGTACTTC
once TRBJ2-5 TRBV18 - CASLEKTQYF TGTGCCAGCTTAGAGAAGACCCAGTACTTC
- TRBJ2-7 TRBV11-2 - CASSAPRLGYEQYF TGTGCCAGCAGCGCCCCGCGACTAGGATACGAGCAGTACTTC
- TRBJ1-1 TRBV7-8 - CASSSGSQGCDSAFF TGTGCCAGCAGCTCGGGCAGCCAGGGGTGCGACTCAGCTTTCTTT
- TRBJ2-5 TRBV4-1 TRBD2 CASSHLGRAFQETQYF TGCGCCAGCAGCCACCTCGGGAGGGCGTTCCAAGAGACCCAGTACTTC
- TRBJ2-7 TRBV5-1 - CASSPHRLGYEQYF TGCGCCAGCAGCCCCCACCGGCTCGGTTACGAGCAGTACTTC
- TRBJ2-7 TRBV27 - CASTLTGGAYEQYF TGTGCCAGCACTCTAACAGGCGGGGCCTACGAGCAGTACTTC
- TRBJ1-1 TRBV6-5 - CASRLTALNTEAFF TGTGCCAGCAGGTTGACAGCATTGAACACTGAAGCTTTCTTT
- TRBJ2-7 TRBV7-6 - CASSSRAAVMESYEQYF TGTGCCAGCAGCTCTAGGGCCGCCGTGATGGAATCCTACGAGCAGTACTTC
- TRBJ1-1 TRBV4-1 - CASSQDLPIDTEAFF TGCGCCAGCAGCCAAGATCTTCCAATCGACACTGAAGCTTTCTTT
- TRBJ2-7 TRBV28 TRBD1 CASRPPRDRGRYEQYF TGTGCCAGCAGACCCCCCCGGGACAGGGGGCGCTACGAGCAGTACTTC
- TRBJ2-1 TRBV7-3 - CASSLNPRAGLSYNEQFF TGTGCCAGCAGCTTAAACCCCCGGGCAGGGCTCTCCTACAATGAGCAGTTCTTC
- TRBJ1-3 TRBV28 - CASSLFPVGAIYF TGTGCCAGCAGTCTATTCCCTGTAGGAGCCATATATTTT
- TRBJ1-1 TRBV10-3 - CAISESGSNTEAFF TGTGCCATCAGTGAGTCCGGCAGTAACACTGAAGCTTTCTTT
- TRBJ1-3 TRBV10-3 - CAISEKDENRLSGNTIYF TGTGCCATCAGTGAGAAGGATGAGAACAGGCTCTCTGGAAACACCATATATTTT
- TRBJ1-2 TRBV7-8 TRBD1 CASSLVGTGHGYTF TGTGCCAGCAGCTTAGTCGGGACAGGGCATGGCTACACCTTC
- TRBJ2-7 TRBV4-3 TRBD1 CASSQGDRGPYEQYF TGCGCCAGCAGCCAAGGGGACAGGGGGCCCTACGAGCAGTACTTC
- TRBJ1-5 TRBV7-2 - CASSDYSGTSPTQPQHF TGTGCCAGCAGCGATTACTCCGGGACGTCGCCGACCCAGCCCCAGCATTTT
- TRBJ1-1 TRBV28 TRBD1 CASSFLYRGLNTEAFF TGTGCCAGCAGTTTTCTGTACAGGGGACTGAACACTGAAGCTTTCTTT
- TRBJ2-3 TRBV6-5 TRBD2 CASSYSSGRATDTQYF TGTGCCAGCAGTTACTCAAGCGGGAGGGCCACAGATACGCAGTATTTT
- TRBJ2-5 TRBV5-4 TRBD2 CASSWTSGAQETQYF TGTGCCAGCTCCTGGACTAGCGGGGCCCAAGAGACCCAGTACTTC
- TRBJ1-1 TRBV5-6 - CASSLGRGPHSEAFF TGTGCCAGCAGCTTGGGGAGGGGCCCGCACTCTGAAGCTTTCTTT
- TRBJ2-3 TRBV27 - CASSLQLTDTQYF TGTGCCAGCAGTTTACAACTCACAGATACGCAGTATTTT
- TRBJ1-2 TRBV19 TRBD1 CATSIWTGEDYGYTF TGTGCCACCAGCATCTGGACAGGGGAGGACTATGGCTACACCTTC
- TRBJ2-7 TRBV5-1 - CASREGGWRLRNLSYEQYF TGCGCCAGCAGGGAAGGCGGCTGGCGCCTCCGTAACCTCTCCTACGAGCAGTACTTC
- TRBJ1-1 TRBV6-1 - CASSPGPSTEAFF TGTGCCAGCAGCCCCGGGCCGAGCACTGAAGCTTTCTTT
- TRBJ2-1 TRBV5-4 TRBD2 CASSIAGSSYNEQFF TGTGCCAGCAGCATAGCGGGGAGCTCCTACAATGAGCAGTTCTTC
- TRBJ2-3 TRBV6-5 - CASSSGPGTQYF TGTGCCAGCAGTTCGGGGCCGGGTACGCAGTATTTT
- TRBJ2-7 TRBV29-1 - CSVGSGGDEQYF TGCAGCGTTGGGTCGGGGGGCGACGAGCAGTACTTC
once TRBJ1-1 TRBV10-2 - CASIIGSLGIGTEAFF TGCGCCAGCATAATCGGGAGTCTAGGGATCGGGACTGAAGCTTTCTTT
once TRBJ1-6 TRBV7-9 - CASSLQSSYNSPLHF TGTGCCAGCAGCTTACAGAGCTCCTATAATTCACCCCTCCACTTT
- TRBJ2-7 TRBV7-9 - CASSSERGGAVYEQYF TGTGCCAGCAGCTCAGAGAGGGGGGGTGCAGTCTACGAGCAGTACTTC